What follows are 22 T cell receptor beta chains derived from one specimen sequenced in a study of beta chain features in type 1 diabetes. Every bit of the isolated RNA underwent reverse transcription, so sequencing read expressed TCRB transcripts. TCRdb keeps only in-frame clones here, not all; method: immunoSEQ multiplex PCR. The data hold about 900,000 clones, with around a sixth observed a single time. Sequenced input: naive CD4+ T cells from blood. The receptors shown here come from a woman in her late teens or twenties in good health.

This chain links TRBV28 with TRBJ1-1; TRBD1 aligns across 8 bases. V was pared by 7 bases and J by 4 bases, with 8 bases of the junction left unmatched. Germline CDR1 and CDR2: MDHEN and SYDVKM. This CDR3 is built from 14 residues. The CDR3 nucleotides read TGTGCCAGCATCTTAGGACAGGGTGGCACTGAAGCTTTCTTT. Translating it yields CASILGQGGTEAFF.

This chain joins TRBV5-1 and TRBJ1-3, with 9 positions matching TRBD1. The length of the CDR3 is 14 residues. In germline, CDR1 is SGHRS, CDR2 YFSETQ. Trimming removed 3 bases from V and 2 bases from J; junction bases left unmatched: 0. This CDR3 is CASSWTGAGNTIYF. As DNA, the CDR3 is TGCGCCAGCAGCTGGACAGGGGCTGGAAACACCATATATTTT.

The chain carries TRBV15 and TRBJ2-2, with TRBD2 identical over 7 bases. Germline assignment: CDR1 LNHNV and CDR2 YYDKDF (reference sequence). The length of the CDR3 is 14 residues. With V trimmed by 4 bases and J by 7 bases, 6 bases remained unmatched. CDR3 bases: TGTGCCACCAGCAAGCGGACTAGAAGCGGGGAGCTGTTTTTT. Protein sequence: CATSKRTRSGELFF.

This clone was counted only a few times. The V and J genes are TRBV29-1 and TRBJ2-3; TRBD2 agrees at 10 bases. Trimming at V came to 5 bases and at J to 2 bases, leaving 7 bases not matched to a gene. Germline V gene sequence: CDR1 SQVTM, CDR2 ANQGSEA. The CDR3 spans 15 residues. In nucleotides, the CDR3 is TGCAGCGTTCGGGCTAGCGGGAGTCCCACAGATACGCAGTATTTT. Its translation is CSVRASGSPTDTQYF.

CDR3 amino acids: CASSQDASGTGITGELFF. DNA for the CDR3: TGCGCCAGCAGCCAAGATGCTTCCGGGACAGGGATCACCGGGGAGCTGTTTTTT. V gene TRBV4-3 combines with J gene TRBJ2-2; 9 bases line up with TRBD1. Germline assignment: CDR1 LGHNA and CDR2 YSLEER. This CDR3 region has 18 residues. The J segment lost 4 bases and the V segment lost 0 bases, leaving 9 bases of the junction unmatched.

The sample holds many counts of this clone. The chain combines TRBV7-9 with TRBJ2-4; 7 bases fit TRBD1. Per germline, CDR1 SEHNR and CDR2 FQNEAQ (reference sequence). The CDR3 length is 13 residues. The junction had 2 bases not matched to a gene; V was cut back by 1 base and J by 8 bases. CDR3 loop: CASSLVGTDIQYF. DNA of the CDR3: TGTGCCAGCAGCTTAGTGGGGACAGACATTCAGTACTTC. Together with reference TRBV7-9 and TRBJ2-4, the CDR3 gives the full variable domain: DTGVSQNPRHKITKRGQNVTFRCDPISEHNRLYWYRQTLGQGPEFLTYFQNEAQLEKSRLLSDRFSAERPKGSFSTLEIQRTEQGDSAMYLCASSLVGTDIQYFGAGTRLSVL.

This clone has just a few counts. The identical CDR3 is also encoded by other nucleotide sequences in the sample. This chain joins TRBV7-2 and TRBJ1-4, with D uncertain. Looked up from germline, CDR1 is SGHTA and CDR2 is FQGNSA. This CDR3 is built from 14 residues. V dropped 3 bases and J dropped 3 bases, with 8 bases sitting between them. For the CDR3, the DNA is TGTGCCAGCAGCTTTTCAGGTGCTAATGAAAAACTGTTTTTT. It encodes CASSFSGANEKLFF.

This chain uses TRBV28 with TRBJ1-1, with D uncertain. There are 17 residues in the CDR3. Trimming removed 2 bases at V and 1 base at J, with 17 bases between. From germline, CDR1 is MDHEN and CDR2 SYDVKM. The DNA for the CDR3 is TGTGCCAGCAGTTTAGATCTACGGGGTGTCGGGAACACTGAAGCTTTCTTT. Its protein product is CASSLDLRGVGNTEAFF. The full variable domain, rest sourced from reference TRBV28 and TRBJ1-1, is DVKVTQSSRYLVKRTGEKVFLECVQDMDHENMFWYRQDPGLGLRLIYFSYDVKMKEKGDIPEGYSVSREKKERFSLILESASTNQTSMYLCASSLDLRGVGNTEAFFGQGTRLTVV.

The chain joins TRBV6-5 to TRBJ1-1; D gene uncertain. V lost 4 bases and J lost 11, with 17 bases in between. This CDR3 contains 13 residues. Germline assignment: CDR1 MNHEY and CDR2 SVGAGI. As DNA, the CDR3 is TGTGCCAGCAGTTTTATCGCGGAGGCGGAGGCTTTCTTT. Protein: CASSFIAEAEAFF.

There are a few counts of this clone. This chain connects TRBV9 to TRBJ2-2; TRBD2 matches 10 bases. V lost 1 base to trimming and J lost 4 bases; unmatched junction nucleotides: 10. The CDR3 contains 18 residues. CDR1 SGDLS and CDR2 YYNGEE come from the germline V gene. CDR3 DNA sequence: TGTGCCAGCAGCGTAACGGCTAGCGGGAGTGGGGCCACCGGGGAGCTGTTTTTT. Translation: CASSVTASGSGATGELFF.

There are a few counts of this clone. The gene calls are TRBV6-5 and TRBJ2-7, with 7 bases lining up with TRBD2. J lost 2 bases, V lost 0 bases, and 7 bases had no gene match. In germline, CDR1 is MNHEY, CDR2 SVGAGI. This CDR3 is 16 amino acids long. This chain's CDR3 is CASSYSGGRGAYEQYF. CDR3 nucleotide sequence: TGTGCCAGCAGTTACTCGGGTGGGAGGGGCGCCTACGAGCAGTACTTC.

The CDR3 DNA sequence: TGTGCCAGCTCGAGCGGACAGGGGGCACGGCATGGCTACACCTTC. This gives the protein CASSSGQGARHGYTF. The chain links TRBV27 to TRBJ1-2, with 11 bases that match TRBD1. The CDR3 is made up of 15 amino acids. J gave up 6 bases and V 8 bases, and 11 bases lay outside the gene matches. Germline loops: CDR1 MNHEY, CDR2 SMNVEV (reference sequence).

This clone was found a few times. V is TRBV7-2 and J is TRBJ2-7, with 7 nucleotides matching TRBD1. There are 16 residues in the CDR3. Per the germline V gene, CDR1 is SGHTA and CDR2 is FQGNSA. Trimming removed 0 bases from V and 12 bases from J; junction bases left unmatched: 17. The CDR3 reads CASSLARQGRTQKPYF. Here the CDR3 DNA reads TGTGCCAGCAGCTTAGCCCGACAGGGTCGGACCCAAAAACCGTACTTC.

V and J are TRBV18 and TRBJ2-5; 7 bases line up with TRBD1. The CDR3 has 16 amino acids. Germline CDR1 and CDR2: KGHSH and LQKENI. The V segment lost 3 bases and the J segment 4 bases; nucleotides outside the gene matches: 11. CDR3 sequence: CASSPFALGDRETQYF. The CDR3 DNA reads TGTGCCAGCTCACCCTTCGCACTAGGGGACAGAGAGACCCAGTACTTC.

CDR3 protein: CASSLGSAIQETQYF. DNA of the CDR3: TGCGCCAGCAGCTTGGGTAGCGCAATCCAAGAGACCCAGTACTTC. This rearrangement joins TRBV5-1 to TRBJ2-5; tentatively, D is TRBD2 (5 bases). With 0 bases removed from V and 1 base from J, the gap between germline ends came to 10 bases. Germline V gives CDR1 SGHRS, CDR2 YFSETQ. The CDR3 sequence is 15 residues long.

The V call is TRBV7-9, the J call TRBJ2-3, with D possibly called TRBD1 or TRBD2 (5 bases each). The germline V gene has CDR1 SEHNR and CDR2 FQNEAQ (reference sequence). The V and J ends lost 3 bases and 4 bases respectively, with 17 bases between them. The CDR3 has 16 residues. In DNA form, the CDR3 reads TGTGCCAGCAGCTTTCGCTTTGGGGGAAGGGCAGATACGCAGTATTTT. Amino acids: CASSFRFGGRADTQYF.

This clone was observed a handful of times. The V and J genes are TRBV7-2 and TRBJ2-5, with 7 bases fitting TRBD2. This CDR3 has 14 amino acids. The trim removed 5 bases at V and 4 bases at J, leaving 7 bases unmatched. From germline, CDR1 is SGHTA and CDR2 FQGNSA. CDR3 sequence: CASSPGGGIETQYF. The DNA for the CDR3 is TGTGCCAGCAGCCCCGGGGGAGGGATAGAGACCCAGTACTTC.

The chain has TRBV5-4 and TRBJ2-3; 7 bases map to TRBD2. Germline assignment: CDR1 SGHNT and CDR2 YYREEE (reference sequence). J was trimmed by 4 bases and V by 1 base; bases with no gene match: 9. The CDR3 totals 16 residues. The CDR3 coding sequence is TGTGCCAGCAGCTTGCCCAGGGCAGGGAGGGCAGATACGCAGTATTTT. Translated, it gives CASSLPRAGRADTQYF.

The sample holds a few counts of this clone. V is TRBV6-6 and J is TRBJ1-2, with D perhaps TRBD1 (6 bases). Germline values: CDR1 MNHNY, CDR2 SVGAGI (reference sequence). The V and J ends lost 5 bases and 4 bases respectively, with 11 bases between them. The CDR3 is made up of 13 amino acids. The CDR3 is CASSTRTVYGYTF. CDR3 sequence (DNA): TGTGCCAGCAGTACAAGGACAGTCTATGGCTACACCTTC.

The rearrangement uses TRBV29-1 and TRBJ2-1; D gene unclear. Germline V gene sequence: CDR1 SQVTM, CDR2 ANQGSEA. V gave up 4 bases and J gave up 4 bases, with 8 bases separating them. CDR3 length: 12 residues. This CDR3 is CSVGEKYNEQFF. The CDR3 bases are TGCAGCGTTGGGGAAAAGTACAATGAGCAGTTCTTC.

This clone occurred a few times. The CDR3 region is CASSPRGQEYEQYF. CDR3 in DNA: TGTGCCAGCTCACCGAGAGGGCAGGAGTACGAGCAGTACTTC. The V and J genes are TRBV18 and TRBJ2-7; a possible D gene is TRBD2 (5 bases). V lost 3 bases and J lost 4, with 13 bases in between. The germline gives CDR1 KGHSH, CDR2 LQKENI. The CDR3 is 14 amino acids.

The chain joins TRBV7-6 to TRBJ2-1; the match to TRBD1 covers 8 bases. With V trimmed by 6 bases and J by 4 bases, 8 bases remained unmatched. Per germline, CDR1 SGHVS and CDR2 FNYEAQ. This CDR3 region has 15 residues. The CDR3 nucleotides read TGTGCCAGCAGGGAAGGGACAGGAAGATACAATGAGCAGTTCTTC. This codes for CASREGTGRYNEQFF. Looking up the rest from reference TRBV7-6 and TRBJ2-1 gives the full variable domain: GAGVSQSPRYKVTKRGQDVALRCDPISGHVSLYWYRQALGQGPEFLTYFNYEAQQDKSGLPNDRFSAERPEGSISTLTIQRTEQRDSAMYRCASREGTGRYNEQFFGPGTRLTVL.